This T cell receptor (beta chain) was documented in a study of shared clonotypes between healthy human individuals. In the study overall: A donor's plate count was three for CD4 naive and three for CD4 memory; CD8 naive had two and CD8 memory one. Study-wide results and caveats: Estimated clonotype richness was generally higher in naive than memory subsets. Among donors, the sharing of clonotypes was expected to be influenced by sequencing depth.

A word on this clone: What it binds is not known.

As defined, naive CD8 cells were CD45RO-negative and positively selected for CCR7, with terminally differentiated effector memory CD45RA+ cells excluded. The junction had 8 bases not matched to a gene; V was cut back by 5 bases and J by 4 bases. Germline CDR1 reads SGHNT; CDR2 reads YENEEA. The CDR3 is made up of 15 amino acids. The assay was immunoSEQ multiplex PCR, and TCRdb's table has in-frame clones only and misses some. This sample has nearly 2 million clones, with about 95% found just once. The rearrangement uses TRBV11-3 and TRBJ2-1; 7 bases align to TRBD1. The sequence was obtained from a young man in good health. Material: naive CD8+ T cells sorted from blood. The chain's CDR3 is CASSPHGTEYNEQFF. The CDR3 DNA reads TGTGCCAGCAGCCCCCACGGGACAGAATACAATGAGCAGTTCTTC.